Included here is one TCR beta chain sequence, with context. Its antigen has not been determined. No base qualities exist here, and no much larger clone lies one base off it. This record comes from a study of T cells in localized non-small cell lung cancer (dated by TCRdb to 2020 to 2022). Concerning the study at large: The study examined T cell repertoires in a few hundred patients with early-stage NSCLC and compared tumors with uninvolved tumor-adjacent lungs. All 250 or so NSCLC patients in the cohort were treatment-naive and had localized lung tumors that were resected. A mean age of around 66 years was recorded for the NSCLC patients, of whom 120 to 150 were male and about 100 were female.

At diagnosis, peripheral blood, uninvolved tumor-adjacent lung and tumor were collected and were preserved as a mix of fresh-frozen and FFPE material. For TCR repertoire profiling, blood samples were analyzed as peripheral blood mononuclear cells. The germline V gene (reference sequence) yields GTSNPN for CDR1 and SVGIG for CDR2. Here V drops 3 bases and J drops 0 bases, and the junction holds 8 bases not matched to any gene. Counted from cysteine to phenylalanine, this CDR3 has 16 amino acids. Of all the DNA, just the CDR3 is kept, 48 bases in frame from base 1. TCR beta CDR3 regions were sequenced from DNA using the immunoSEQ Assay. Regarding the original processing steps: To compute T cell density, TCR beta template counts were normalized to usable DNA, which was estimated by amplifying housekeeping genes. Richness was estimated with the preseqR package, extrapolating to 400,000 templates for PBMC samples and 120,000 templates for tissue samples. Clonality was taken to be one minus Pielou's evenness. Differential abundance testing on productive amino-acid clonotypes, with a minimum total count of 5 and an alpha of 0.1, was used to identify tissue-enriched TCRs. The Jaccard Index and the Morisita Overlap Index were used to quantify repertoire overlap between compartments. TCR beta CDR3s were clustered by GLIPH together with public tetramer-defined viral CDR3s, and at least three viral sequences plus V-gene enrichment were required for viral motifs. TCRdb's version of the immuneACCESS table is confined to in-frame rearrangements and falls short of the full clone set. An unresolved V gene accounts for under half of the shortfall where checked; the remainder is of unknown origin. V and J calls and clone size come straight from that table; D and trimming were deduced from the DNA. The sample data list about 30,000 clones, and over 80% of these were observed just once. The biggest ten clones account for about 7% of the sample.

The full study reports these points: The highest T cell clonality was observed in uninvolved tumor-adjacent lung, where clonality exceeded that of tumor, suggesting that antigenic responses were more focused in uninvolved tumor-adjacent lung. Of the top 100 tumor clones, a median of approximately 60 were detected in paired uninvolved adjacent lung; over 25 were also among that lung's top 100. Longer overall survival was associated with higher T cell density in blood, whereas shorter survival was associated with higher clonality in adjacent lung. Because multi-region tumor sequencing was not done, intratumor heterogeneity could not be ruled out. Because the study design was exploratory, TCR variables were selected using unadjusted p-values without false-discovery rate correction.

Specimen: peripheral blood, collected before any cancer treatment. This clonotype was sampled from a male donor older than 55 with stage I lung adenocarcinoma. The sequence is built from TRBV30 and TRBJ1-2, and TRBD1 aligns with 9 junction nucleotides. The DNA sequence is TGTGCCTGGAGGGATAGGACAGGGGCCACTAACTATGGCTACACCTTC. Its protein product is CAWRDRTGATNYGYTF.